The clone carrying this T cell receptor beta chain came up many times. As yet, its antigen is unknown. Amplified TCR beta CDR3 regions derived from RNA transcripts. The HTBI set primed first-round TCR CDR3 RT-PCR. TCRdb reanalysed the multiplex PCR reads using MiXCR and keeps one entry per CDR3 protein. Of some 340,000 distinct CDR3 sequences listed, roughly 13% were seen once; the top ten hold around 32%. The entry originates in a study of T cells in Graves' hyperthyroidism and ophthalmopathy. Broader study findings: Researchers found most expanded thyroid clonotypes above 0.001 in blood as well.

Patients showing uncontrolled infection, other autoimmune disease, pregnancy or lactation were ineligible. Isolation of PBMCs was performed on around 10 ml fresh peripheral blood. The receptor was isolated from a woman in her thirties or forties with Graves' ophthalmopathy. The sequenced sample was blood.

The CDR3 DNA sequence: TGTGCCAGCAGTGACAGCAGCCTGGGGGGCTACACCTTC. This gives the protein CASSDSSLGGYTF. The rearrangement links TRBV2 to TRBJ1-2, with D hard to call. CDR3 length equals 13 residues. V shed 3 bases and J shed 8 bases, with 13 bases lying between them. CDR1 and CDR2 from the germline V gene are SNHLY and FYNNEI. Variable domain in full (rest from reference TRBV2 and TRBJ1-2): EPEVTQTPSHQVTQMGQEVILRCVPISNHLYFYWYRQILGQKVEFLVSFYNNEISEKSEIFDDQFSVERPDGSNFTLKIRSTKLEDSAMYFCASSDSSLGGYTFGSGTRLTVV.